This TCR beta chain was retrieved from a study of cytomegalovirus exposure and HLA in healthy donors (dated by TCRdb to the late 2010s). As for the study more broadly: An earlier analysis of roughly 630 of the donors reported 250 to 350 Gb of sequence data and approximately 110 million unique TCR beta sequences from some 180 million T cells. Across 300 to 400 genotyped donors of the cohort, an average of approximately 240,000 unique TCR beta nucleotide sequences per donor were sequenced, and 15% to 20% of those sequences were non-productive. An earlier analysis of roughly 580 of the donors used high-throughput TCR beta sequencing to judge whether each TCR beta V gene segment behaved as functional or pseudogenic. Roughly 5 DR-DQ haplotypes were handled as single units for association and clustering because linkage in the cohort was strong. A later analysis re-analyzed previously published TCR beta repertoires from roughly 630 donors and added high-resolution HLA genotyping to study TCR occurrence patterns. The genetic ancestry cluster associated with self-reported Caucasian donors included about 84% of the 398 genotyped donors. Donor age, sex, ethnicity and CMV serostatus were collected together with the repertoire data. A later genetic analysis took genome-wide SNP genotypes for about three fifths of the roughly 670 donors and used that subset as a discovery cohort. Around 300 gigabases of sequencing data and approximately 84 million unique TCR sequences were included in an early release covering roughly 600 HLA-typed donors. Every discovery cohort repertoire had been produced on one sequencing platform. A separate validation cohort of approximately 120 different subjects was used in addition to the approximately 640-subject first cohort. The study aimed to test whether cataloging public T cell receptors could reveal signatures of past pathogen exposure. Rather than using new phenotypic data, the later analysis identified candidate immune exposures from TCR beta sequences and from how often those sequences occurred across donors. The T cell repertoires of under 700 subjects were profiled by immunosequencing and related to cytomegalovirus serostatus. Class I and class II HLA loci were covered by the typing at four-digit resolution. To predict cytomegalovirus infection status, the study combined high-throughput TCR immunosequencing, statistical association of individual TCRs with disease status, and machine learning. Typing coverage differed by locus: A, B, C, DRB1 and DQB1 were typed in roughly 620-630 donors, DQA1 in roughly 500, DPA1 in nearly 610, and DPB1 in 472.

Looking up the germline V gene (reference sequence) yields CDR1 SGHNT and CDR2 YYREEE. The CDR3 numbers 15 residues from cysteine through phenylalanine. Only the CDR3 DNA stays, 45 bases, in frame from base 1. V ends up 4 bases short and J 8 bases short, with an unmatched junction base count of 11. The cohort comprised 550 to 700 healthy bone marrow donors. Cohort members were all nominally healthy when sampled, although unrecorded immune exposures were likely present. The donor was CMV seronegative and was included in the group of over 300 seronegative cohort members. Every donor gave a peripheral blood sample, and the peripheral blood mononuclear cells from that sample were used for TCR beta sequencing. The Qiagen DNeasy Blood Extraction Kit was used to extract genomic DNA from the blood cell samples. With respect to this clone: Its cognate antigen has yet to be identified. The input lacks base qualities; no much larger clone sits a single base away.

What the work shows at the level of the full study, not this receptor alone: In this cohort, only TCR beta chains were sequenced, and detectable features were limited by the absence of alpha or paired-chain data. In a later analysis, TCR association rates were found to vary across HLA loci, with the most associated TCRs seen for DRB1 alleles and the fewest for HLA-C alleles. A later analysis found that HLA-associated TCR beta chains were more clonally expanded and had lower generation probabilities than equally common non-associated chains. Cytomegalovirus status was reported to be diagnosed by the classifier with high specificity and sensitivity in both the original and validation cohorts. A later genetic analysis associated a missense DCLRE1C variant with V-gene and J-gene trimming of TCR beta chains, and an independent cohort replicated the association. Approximately 18 rarely observed V segments, including chromosome 9 orphons, were excluded from the earlier analysis of about 600 of the donors because counts were too low. Correlated functional status among segregating V segments might be attributable to linkage disequilibrium, but an unknown experimental factor could not be ruled out. An earlier analysis of approximately 600 of the donors showed that most TCR beta V segments appeared in productive rearrangements either about 90% or about 30% of the time, which broadly matched IMGT annotations. Some IMGT-functional V segments, including TRBV6-2 and TRBV6-3, could not be distinguished by the 87-base-pair reads and were therefore excluded. The only immune exposure information available for the cohort was CMV serostatus. Roughly uniform sequencing depth across donors was assumed in presence/absence analyses, although this assumption may not hold. Assigning TCR associations to individual alleles was difficult when HLA alleles, especially DR and DQ, strongly co-occurred. A later analysis reported that several top co-occurrence clusters appeared linked to parvovirus B19, influenza, CMV and Epstein-Barr virus. A later genetic analysis reported fewer N-insertions in productive TCRs among donors in an Asian-associated ancestry cluster than the approximately 670-donor mean. A later analysis found that most CMV-associated TCR beta chains appeared HLA-restricted, with HLA associations seemingly driven largely by CMV exposure. HLA typing was unavailable for some donors at each locus, so association tests used only the typed subset. A later analysis associated 16,951 TCR beta sequences with specific HLA alleles at a false discovery rate of 0.05. While some public TCRs were present in many individuals, most TCR sequences turned up only very rarely across donors. In the study, about 150 TCR beta chains were listed as associated with cytomegalovirus. A further reported finding was that TCR beta sequences accurately predicted the HLA-A and HLA-B alleles for most subjects in the first cohort. A few of the identified cytomegalovirus-associated TCR beta chains were confirmed in vitro to be specific for cytomegalovirus antigens. A cluster of highly shared sequence variants was judged likely to be a technical artifact of the sequencing pipeline. According to the authors, the approach could potentially be generalized to other disease states and immunological phenotypes.

Libraries came from the immunoSEQ multiplex PCR assay. A mixture of 60 forward primers for TCR Vbeta segments and 13 reverse primers for TCR Jbeta segments was used in the multiplex PCR. The CDR3 region of rearranged TCR beta genes was amplified from genomic DNA with a multiplex PCR assay. The Illumina HiSeq System was used to sequence the amplified TCR beta libraries as 87-base-pair reads. The published analysis was carried out like this. A later analysis counted approximately 74 million unique TCR beta chains across the 650 to 700 repertoires, and 9.5 million to 11 million of these chains were shared by at least two donors. Raw reads were error-corrected and collapsed into unique sequences with a nearest-neighbor algorithm that merged closely related sequences to remove PCR and sequencing errors. V, D and J gene segments were assigned by aligning CDR3 sequences to IMGT reference sequences. Each retained sequence needed at least a six-nucleotide match to both a V gene segment and a J gene segment. Rearrangements were called productive when the CDR3 lacked stop codons and stayed in frame with V and J; all others were non-productive. CDR3 was defined by IMGT convention, running from the second conserved V-encoded cysteine to the conserved J-encoded phenylalanine. Sequences without an unambiguous match to a single V gene segment were excluded from the earlier analysis of about 640 of the donors. In an earlier analysis of about 590 of the donors, a V segment was called functional when productive rearrangements were above 56.7%, and segregating when the standard deviation between donors exceeded 5%. A statistical classification framework was built for diagnosing cytomegalovirus status from the catalog of TCR beta chain sequences. In a later analysis, TCR nucleotide sequences were compared against IMGT/GENE-DB human TR gene sequences so that V and J genes could be assigned. A later analysis assigned CDR3 sequences and most-parsimonious VDJ recombination scenarios with the TCRdist pipeline. In a later analysis, each TCR beta chain was defined by its CDR3 amino acid sequence together with its V-gene family, and reads lacking a unique V-gene family were excluded. In a later analysis, approximately 640 highly shared, low-generation-probability nucleotide sequences were removed to address suspected cross-contamination and a sequencing artifact. A later analysis calculated a clonal expansion index for each public chain from normalized within-repertoire ranks of inferred template counts. Generation probabilities in a later analysis came from a VDJ recombination model fitted to out-of-frame rearrangements, and those results were checked against IGoR. Hypergeometric tests were used in a later analysis to score TCR-TCR, TCR-HLA and TCR-CMV co-occurrence, with a repertoire-size bias correction applied to the TCR pairs. In a later analysis, false discovery rates were estimated by permuting HLA or CMV assignments 20 times. In a later analysis, co-occurring TCRs were grouped using DBSCAN, with TCRdist sequence similarity added in when clustering inside HLA-allele-positive subsets. For co-occurrence clustering, repertoires with fewer than 30,000 or more than 120,000 public chains were excluded, along with five repertoires with anomalous nucleotide sharing. TCRdb re-hosts the immuneACCESS table, in-frame sequences only. Its copies lack some clones; in the studies checked, an unresolved V gene accounts for under half of them, and the cause for the rest is not known. That table supplies the V and J calls and clone size; D and trimming were determined from the DNA. The sample data list approximately 90,000 clones, and around four fifths of these were observed just once. The top ten constitute around 2% of the sample.

Sequencing was performed on PBMCs. The receptor chain draws on TRBV5-4 and TRBJ1-4; 7 middle bases align to TRBD1. The receptor was derived from a boy under 18 in good health and CMV-seronegative. CDR3 reads: CASSDKGAHEEKLFF. The sequenced DNA is TGTGCCAGCAGCGACAAGGGGGCGCATGAAGAAAAACTGTTTTTT. The variable domain in full, with residues beyond the CDR3 obtained from the reference TRBV5-4 and TRBJ1-4 genes, is ETGVTQSPTHLIKTRGQQVTLRCSSQSGHNTVSWYQQALGQGPQFIFQYYREEENGRGNFPPRFSGLQFPNYSSELNVNALELDDSALYLCASSDKGAHEEKLFFGSGTQLSVL.